The sequence of this T cell receptor (beta chain) was determined in a study of blood T cell repertoires in COVID-19. Study-wide background: T cells, B-cell-depleted T cells, or PBMCs supplied cDNA or gDNA.

Methods used by the authors: Reference gene primer amplification yielded estimated nucleated cell counts. This table comes from immunoSEQ multiplex PCR, and its TCRdb copy is limited to in-frame clones, with some not included. From that table come the V and J calls and clone size; the DNA was used to work out D and trimming. Seen here are roughly 70,000 clones, roughly four fifths observed once, and the top ten hold about 5%. The CDR3 has 14 residues. Per germline, CDR1 SSHAT and CDR2 FNYEAQ (reference sequence). V was pared by 1 base and J by 5 bases, with 9 bases between. J is TRBJ2-1 and V is TRBV7-7; D perhaps matches TRBD1 (5 bases). The sequenced material came from peripheral blood. The TCR was taken from a woman aged 60 to 75 with acute or convalescent COVID-19. The CDR3, as DNA: TGTGCCAGCAGCTTAGACAGGAAGAACAATGAGCAGTTCTTC. As protein: CASSLDRKNNEQFF.